This TCR beta chain is from a study of CD8+CD57+ T cells in acquired aplastic anemia. Study-wide context: Sorted CD4+ and CD8+ cells gave a mean 3.2 ug DNA, range roughly 0.2 to 27.4 ug.

Germline CDR1 reads KGHDR; CDR2 reads SFDVKD. The length of the CDR3 is 16 residues. Genomic DNA acted as the template from which TCR beta VDJ combination and CDR3 sequence profiling were carried out. TCRdb re-analysed the reads in MiXCR, keeping a single row per CDR3 protein. The repertoire consists of approximately 180,000 distinct CDR3 sequences, with nearly 65% occurring once and the leading ten covering 42%. Those patients picked for sequencing had displayed CD8+CD57+ cell expansion on flow cytometry. Points on this clonotype: Germline and junction disagree at one end, which may indicate a read error.

The sequenced sample was sorted CD4+, CD8+, or CD8+CD57+ T cells (not recorded which) from PBMCs. V is TRBV24-1 and J is TRBJ1-1; tentative D call: TRBD1 (5 bases). The clonotype was recovered from a human donor with aplastic anemia. Here the CDR3 reads CDTSDLKGVMNTEAFF. In DNA form, the CDR3 reads TGTGACACCAGTGATTTGAAAGGGGTCATGAACACTGAAGCTTTCTTT.